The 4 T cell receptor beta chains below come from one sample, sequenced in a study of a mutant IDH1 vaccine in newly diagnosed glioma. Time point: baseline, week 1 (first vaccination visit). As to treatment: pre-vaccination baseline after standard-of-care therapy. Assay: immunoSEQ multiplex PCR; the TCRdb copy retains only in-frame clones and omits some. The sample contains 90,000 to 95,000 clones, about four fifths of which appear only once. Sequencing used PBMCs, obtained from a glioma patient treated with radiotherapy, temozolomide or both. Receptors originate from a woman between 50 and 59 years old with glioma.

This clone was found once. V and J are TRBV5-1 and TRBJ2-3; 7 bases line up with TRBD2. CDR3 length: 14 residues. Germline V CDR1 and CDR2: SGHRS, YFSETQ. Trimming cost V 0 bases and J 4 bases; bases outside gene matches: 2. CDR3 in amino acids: CASSLGAGADTQYF. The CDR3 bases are TGCGCCAGCAGCTTGGGCGCGGGGGCAGATACGCAGTATTTT.

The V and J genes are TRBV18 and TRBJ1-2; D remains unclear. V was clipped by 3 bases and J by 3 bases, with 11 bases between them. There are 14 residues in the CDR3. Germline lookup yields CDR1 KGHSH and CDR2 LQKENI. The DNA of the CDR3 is TGTGCCAGCTCACCCTTCTCCGAGCACTATGGCTACACCTTC. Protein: CASSPFSEHYGYTF.

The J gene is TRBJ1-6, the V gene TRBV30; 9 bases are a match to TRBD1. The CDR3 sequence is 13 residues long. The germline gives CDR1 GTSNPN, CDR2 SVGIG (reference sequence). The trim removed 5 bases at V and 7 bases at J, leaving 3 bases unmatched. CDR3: CAWAGTGNSPLHF. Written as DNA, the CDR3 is TGTGCCTGGGCCGGGACAGGGAATTCACCCCTCCACTTT. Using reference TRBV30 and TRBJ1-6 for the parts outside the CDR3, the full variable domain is SQTIHQWPATLVQPVGSPLSLECTVEGTSNPNLYWYRQAAGRGLQLLFYSVGIGQISSEVPQNLSASRPQDRQFILSSKKLLLSDSGFYLCAWAGTGNSPLHFGNGTRLTVT.

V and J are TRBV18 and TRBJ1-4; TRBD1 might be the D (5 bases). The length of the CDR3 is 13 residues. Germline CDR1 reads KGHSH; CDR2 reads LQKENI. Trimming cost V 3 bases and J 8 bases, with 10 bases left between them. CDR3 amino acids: CASSPVRGEKLFF. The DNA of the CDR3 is TGTGCCAGCTCACCCGTTCGGGGGGAAAAACTGTTTTTT.